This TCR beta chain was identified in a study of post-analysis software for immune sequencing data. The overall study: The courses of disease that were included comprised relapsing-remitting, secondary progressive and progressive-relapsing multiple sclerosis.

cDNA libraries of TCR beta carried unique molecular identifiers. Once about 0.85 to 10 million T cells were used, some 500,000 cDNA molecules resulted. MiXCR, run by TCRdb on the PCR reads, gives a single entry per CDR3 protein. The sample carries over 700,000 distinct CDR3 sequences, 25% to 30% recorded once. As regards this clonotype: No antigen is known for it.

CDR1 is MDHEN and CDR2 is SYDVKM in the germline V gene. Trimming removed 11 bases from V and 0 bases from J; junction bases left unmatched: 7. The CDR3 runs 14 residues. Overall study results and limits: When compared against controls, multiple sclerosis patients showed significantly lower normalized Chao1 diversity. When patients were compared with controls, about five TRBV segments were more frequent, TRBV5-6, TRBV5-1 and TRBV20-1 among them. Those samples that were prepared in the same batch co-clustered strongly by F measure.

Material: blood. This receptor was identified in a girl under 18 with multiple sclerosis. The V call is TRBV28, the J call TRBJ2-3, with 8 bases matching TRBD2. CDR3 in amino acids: CAVERERSTDTQYF. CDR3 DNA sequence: TGTGCCGTTGAGCGGGAGAGGAGCACAGATACGCAGTATTTT.